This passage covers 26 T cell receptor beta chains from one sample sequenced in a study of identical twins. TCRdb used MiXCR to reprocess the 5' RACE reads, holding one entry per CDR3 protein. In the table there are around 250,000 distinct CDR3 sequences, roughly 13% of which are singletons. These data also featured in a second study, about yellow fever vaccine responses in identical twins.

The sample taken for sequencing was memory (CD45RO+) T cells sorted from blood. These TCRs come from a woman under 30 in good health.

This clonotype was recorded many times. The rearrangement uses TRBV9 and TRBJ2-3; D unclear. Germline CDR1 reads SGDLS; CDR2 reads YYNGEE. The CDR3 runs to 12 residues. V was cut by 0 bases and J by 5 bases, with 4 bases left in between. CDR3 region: CASSVAGDTQYF. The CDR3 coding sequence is TGTGCCAGCAGCGTAGCAGGAGATACGCAGTATTTT.

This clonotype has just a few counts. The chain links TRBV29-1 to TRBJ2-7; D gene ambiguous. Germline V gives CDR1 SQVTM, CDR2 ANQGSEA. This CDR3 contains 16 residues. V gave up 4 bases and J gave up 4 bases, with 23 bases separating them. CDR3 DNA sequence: TGCAGCGTTGTTCCCCCTGTGGGCAGTATACAGTACGAGCAGTACTTC. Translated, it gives CSVVPPVGSIQYEQYF.

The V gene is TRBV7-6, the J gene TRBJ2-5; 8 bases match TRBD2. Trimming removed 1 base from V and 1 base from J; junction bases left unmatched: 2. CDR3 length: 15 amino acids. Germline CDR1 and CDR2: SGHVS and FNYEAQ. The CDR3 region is CASSLVAGLQETQYF. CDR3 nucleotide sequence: TGTGCCAGCAGCTTAGTAGCGGGACTCCAAGAGACCCAGTACTTC. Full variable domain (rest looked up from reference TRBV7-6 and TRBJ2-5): GAGVSQSPRYKVTKRGQDVALRCDPISGHVSLYWYRQALGQGPEFLTYFNYEAQQDKSGLPNDRFSAERPEGSISTLTIQRTEQRDSAMYRCASSLVAGLQETQYFGPGTRLLVL.

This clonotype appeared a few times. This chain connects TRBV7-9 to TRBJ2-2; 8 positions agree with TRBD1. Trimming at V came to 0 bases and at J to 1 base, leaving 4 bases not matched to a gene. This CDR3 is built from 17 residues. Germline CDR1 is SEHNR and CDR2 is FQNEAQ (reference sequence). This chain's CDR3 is CASSLALGQGNTGELFF. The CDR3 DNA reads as TGTGCCAGCAGCTTAGCCCTAGGACAGGGGAACACCGGGGAGCTGTTTTTT. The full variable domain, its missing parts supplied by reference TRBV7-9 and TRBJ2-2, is DTGVSQNPRHKITKRGQNVTFRCDPISEHNRLYWYRQTLGQGPEFLTYFQNEAQLEKSRLLSDRFSAERPKGSFSTLEIQRTEQGDSAMYLCASSLALGQGNTGELFFGEGSRLTVL.

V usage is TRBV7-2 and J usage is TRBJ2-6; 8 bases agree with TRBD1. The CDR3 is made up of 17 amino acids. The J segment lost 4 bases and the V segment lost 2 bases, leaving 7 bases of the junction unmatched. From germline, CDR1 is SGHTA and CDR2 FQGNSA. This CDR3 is CASSLTGGLAGANVLTF. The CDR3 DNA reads TGTGCCAGCAGCTTAACAGGGGGGCTCGCCGGGGCCAACGTCCTGACTTTC.

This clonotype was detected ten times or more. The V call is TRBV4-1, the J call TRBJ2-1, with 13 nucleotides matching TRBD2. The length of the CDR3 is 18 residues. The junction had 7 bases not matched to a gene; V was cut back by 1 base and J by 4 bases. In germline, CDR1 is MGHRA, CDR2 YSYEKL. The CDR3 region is CASSQVDLGLAGYNEQFF. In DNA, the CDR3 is TGCGCCAGCAGCCAAGTTGATCTGGGACTAGCGGGATACAATGAGCAGTTCTTC.

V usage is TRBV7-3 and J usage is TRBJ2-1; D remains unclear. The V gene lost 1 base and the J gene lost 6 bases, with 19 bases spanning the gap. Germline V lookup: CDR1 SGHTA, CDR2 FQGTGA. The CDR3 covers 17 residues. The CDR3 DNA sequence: TGTGCCAGCAGCTTAAATGTGGGTCTAGGTGGTGGCAATGAGCAGTTCTTC. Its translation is CASSLNVGLGGGNEQFF. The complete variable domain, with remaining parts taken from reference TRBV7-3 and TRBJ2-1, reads GAGVSQTPSNKVTEKGKYVELRCDPISGHTALYWYRQSLGQGPEFLIYFQGTGAADDSGLPNDRFFAVRPEGSVSTLKIQRTERGDSAVYLCASSLNVGLGGGNEQFFGPGTRLTVL.

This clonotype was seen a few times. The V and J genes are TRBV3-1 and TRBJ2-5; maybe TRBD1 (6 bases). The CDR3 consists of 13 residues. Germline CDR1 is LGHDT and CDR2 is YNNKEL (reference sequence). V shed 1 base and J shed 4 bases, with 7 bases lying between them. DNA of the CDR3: TGTGCCAGCAGCCAAGGGGGGCCAGAGACCCAGTACTTC. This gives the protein CASSQGGPETQYF.

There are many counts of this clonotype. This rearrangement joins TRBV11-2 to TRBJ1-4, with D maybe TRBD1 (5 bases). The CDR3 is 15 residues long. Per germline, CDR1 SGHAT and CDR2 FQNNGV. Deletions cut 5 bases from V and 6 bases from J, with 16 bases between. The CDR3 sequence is CASSTTQAWHEKLFF. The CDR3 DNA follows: TGTGCCAGCAGCACCACACAGGCGTGGCATGAAAAACTGTTTTTT.

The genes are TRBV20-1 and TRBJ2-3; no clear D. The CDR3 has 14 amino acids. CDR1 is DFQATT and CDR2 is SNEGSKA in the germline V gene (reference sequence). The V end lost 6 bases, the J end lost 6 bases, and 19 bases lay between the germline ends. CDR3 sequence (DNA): TGCAGTGCGAGCCCCACCGGAACTGGGGATACGCAGTATTTT. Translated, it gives CSASPTGTGDTQYF.

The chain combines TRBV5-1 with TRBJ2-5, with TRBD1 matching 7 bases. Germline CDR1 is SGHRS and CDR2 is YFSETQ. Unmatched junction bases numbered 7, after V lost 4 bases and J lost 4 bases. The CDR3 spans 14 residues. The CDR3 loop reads CASSGTGARETQYF. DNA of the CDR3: TGCGCCAGCAGCGGAACAGGGGCGAGAGAGACCCAGTACTTC.

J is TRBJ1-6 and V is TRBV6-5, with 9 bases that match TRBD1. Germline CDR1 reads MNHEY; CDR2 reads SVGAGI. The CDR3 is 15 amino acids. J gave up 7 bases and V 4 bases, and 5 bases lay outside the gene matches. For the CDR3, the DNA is TGTGCCAGCAGTTTAGGGACAGGGAGAAATTCACCCCTCCACTTT. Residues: CASSLGTGRNSPLHF.

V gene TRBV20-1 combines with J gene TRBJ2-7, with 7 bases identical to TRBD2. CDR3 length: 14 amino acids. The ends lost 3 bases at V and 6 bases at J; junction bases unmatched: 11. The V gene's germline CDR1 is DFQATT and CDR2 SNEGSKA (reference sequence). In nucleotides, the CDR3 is TGCAGTGCTAGCTCCGGGACTACCCTGGCCGAGCAGTACTTC. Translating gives CSASSGTTLAEQYF.

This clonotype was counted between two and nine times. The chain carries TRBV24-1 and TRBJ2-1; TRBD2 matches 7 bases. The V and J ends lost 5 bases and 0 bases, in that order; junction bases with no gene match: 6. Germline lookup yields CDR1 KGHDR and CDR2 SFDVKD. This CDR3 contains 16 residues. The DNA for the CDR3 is TGTGCCACCAGTGGCCTAGCGGAGAGCTCCTACAATGAGCAGTTCTTC. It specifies CATSGLAESSYNEQFF.

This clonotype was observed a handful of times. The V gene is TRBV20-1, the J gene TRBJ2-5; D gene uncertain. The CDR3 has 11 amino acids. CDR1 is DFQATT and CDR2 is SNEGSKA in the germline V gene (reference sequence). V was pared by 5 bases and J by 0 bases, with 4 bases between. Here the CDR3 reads CSAENQETQYF. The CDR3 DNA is TGCAGTGCTGAGAACCAAGAGACCCAGTACTTC.

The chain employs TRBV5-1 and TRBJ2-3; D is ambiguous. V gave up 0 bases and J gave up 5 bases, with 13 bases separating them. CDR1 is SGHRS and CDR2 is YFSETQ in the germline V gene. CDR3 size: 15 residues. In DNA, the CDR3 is TGCGCCAGCAGCTTGGGAGACCCTAGAAGAGATACGCAGTATTTT. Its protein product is CASSLGDPRRDTQYF.

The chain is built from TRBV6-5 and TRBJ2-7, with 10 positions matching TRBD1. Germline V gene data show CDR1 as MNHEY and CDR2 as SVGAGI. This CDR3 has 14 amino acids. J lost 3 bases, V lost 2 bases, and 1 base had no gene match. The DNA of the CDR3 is TGTGCCAGCAGTTACAGGGACAGGGGCTACGAGCAGTACTTC. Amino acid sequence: CASSYRDRGYEQYF.

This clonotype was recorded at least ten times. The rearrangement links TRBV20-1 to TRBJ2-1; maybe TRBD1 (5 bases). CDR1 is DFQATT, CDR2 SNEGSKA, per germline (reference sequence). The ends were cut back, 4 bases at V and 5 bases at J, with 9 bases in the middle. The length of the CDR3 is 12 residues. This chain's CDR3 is CSATQTDNEQFF. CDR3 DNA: TGCAGTGCTACCCAGACAGACAATGAGCAGTTCTTC.

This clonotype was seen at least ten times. The CDR3 protein is CSARGLFGEELFF. The CDR3 nucleotides are TGCAGTGCTAGAGGGCTGTTCGGGGAGGAGCTGTTTTTT. This sequence joins TRBV20-1 and TRBJ2-2, with D possibly matching TRBD2 (5 bases). The CDR3 has 13 residues. Trimming pared 1 base from V and 10 bases from J, leaving 13 bases between. Germline CDR1 DFQATT, CDR2 SNEGSKA (reference sequence).

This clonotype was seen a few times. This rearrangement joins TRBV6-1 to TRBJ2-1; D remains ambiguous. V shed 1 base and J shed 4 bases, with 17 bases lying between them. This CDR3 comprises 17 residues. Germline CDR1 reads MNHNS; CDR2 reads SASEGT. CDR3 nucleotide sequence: TGTGCCAGCAGTGAAGGGAGCCGGCTCCTGAATTACAATGAGCAGTTCTTC. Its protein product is CASSEGSRLLNYNEQFF.

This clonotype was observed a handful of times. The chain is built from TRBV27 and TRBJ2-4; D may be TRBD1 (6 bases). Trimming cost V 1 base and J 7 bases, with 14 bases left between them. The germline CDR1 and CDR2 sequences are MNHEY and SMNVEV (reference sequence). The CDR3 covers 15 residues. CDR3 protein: CASSLFGVQGNIQYF. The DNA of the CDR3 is TGTGCCAGCAGTTTATTTGGGGTGCAGGGGAACATTCAGTACTTC.

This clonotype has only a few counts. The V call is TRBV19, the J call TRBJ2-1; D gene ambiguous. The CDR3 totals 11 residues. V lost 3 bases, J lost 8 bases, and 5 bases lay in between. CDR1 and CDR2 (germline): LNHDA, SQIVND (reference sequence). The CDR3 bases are TGTGCCAGTAGTATGGACCATGAGCAGTTCTTC. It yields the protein CASSMDHEQFF.

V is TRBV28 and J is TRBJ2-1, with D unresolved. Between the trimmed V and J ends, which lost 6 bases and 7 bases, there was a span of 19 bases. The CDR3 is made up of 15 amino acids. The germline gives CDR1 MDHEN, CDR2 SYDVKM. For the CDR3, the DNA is TGTGCCAGCAGCTCAACTGGTGGTGTCGGTAATGAGCAGTTCTTC. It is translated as CASSSTGGVGNEQFF.

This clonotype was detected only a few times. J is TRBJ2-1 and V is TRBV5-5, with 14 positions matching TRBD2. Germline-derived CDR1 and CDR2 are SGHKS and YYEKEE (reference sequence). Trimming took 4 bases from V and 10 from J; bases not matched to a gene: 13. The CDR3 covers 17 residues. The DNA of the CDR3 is TGTGCCAGCAGCGGACGGCTGGGGACTAGCGGGAGTGGAGAGCAGTTCTTC. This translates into CASSGRLGTSGSGEQFF.

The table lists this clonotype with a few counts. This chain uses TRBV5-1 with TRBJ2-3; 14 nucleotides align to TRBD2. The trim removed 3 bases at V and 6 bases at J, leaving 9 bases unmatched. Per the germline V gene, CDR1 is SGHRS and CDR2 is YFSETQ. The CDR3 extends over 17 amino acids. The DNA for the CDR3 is TGCGCCAGCAGCTCCGGACTAGCGGGGGGCCCGTATGATACGCAGTATTTT. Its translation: CASSSGLAGGPYDTQYF.

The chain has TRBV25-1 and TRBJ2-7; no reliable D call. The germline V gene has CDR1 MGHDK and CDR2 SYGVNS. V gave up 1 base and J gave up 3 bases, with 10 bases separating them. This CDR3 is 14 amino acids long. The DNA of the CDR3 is TGTGCCAGCAGTGAATTTGGAATAAACTACGAGCAGTACTTC. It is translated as CASSEFGINYEQYF.